These 10 T cell receptor beta chains were all obtained from the same sample, sequenced in a study of T-cell memory formation after mild COVID-19. TCRdb re-analysed the 5' RACE reads in MiXCR, keeping a single row per CDR3 protein. The sample has around 450,000 distinct CDR3 sequences, roughly 20% seen once. Sequenced input: PBMCs or a T cell subset sorted from them (not recorded which). The origin of the receptors is an adult woman who had mild COVID-19 (a few samples of this study predate the infection). Cell type and time point are not known.

The chain uses TRBV4-1 and TRBJ2-7, with D maybe TRBD1 (6 bases). The CDR3 runs to 15 residues. Germline CDR1 reads MGHRA; CDR2 reads YSYEKL. Trimming took off 8 bases at V and 3 bases at J, with 20 bases between the two ends. The CDR3 here is CASGLPGQGNYEQYF. In nucleotides, the CDR3 is TGCGCCAGCGGATTACCGGGGCAGGGGAACTACGAGCAGTACTTC.

CDR3 protein: CASSLTRERADTQYF. The CDR3 nucleotides read TGTGCCAGCAGCTTGACTCGGGAAAGGGCAGATACGCAGTATTTT. This chain joins TRBV7-2 and TRBJ2-3; possibly TRBD2 for D (5 bases). CDR1 and CDR2 from the germline V gene are SGHTA and FQGNSA. V lost 3 bases, J lost 4 bases, and 14 bases lay in between. The CDR3 runs 15 residues.

A few counts support this clonotype. The chain uses TRBV5-1 and TRBJ2-7, with 9 nucleotides matching TRBD2. With 2 bases clipped from V and 2 bases from J, the junction kept 2 bases outside the gene matches. The CDR3 spans 14 residues. Germline CDR1 reads SGHRS; CDR2 reads YFSETQ. The CDR3 loop reads CASSFASGAYEQYF. In DNA, the CDR3 is TGCGCCAGCAGCTTCGCTAGCGGGGCCTACGAGCAGTACTTC.

This chain joins TRBV7-2 and TRBJ2-2; the match to TRBD2 covers 9 bases. Trimming removed 1 base from V and 5 bases from J; junction bases left unmatched: 5. This CDR3 comprises 16 residues. CDR1 SGHTA and CDR2 FQGNSA come from the germline V gene. CDR3 coding DNA: TGTGCCAGCAGCTTAGACGCGGGAGGGCGGACCGGGGAGCTGTTTTTT. This translates into CASSLDAGGRTGELFF.

The genes are TRBV7-8 and TRBJ1-6; the D is unclear. V was cut by 6 bases and J by 0 bases, with 9 bases left in between. Germline CDR1 reads SGHVS; CDR2 reads FQNEAQ. This CDR3 is built from 15 residues. CDR3 DNA sequence: TGTGCCAGCAGACCAACAAGCTCCTATAATTCACCCCTCCACTTT. This codes for CASRPTSSYNSPLHF.

This clonotype has just a few counts. The V gene is TRBV7-8, the J gene TRBJ2-1; D is unclear. The CDR3 runs 16 residues. CDR1 and CDR2 (germline): SGHVS, FQNEAQ. V was pared by 1 base and J by 0 bases, with 10 bases between. CDR3 in amino acids: CASSLVMGGSYNEQFF. CDR3 sequence (DNA): TGTGCCAGCAGCTTAGTTATGGGCGGCTCCTACAATGAGCAGTTCTTC.

This clonotype was detected once. This rearrangement joins TRBV14 to TRBJ2-1, with 10 positions matching TRBD2. Germline V lookup: CDR1 SGHDN, CDR2 FVKESK. Losses at the gene ends were 3 bases for V and 8 bases for J; bases not matched to a gene: 10. The CDR3 loop spans 16 amino acids. The CDR3 bases are TGTGCCAGCAGCCACGTCCTAGCGGGAGAGTCGGATGAGCAGTTCTTC. Its translation: CASSHVLAGESDEQFF.

The chain is built from TRBV7-2 and TRBJ2-5; 9 bases fit TRBD2. V dropped 1 base and J dropped 8; count of bases not matched to a gene: 8. Germline V gene sequence: CDR1 SGHTA, CDR2 FQGNSA. The CDR3 has 15 residues. CDR3 in DNA: TGTGCCAGCAGCTTAGAAGGAGCGGGGGGTTCAACCCAGTACTTC. Protein sequence: CASSLEGAGGSTQYF.

This chain joins TRBV15 and TRBJ2-7, with 9 bases matching TRBD2. This CDR3 is 15 amino acids long. V shed 0 bases, J shed 5 bases, and the junction held 5 bases outside the gene matches. Per the germline V gene, CDR1 is LNHNV and CDR2 is YYDKDF (reference sequence). The CDR3 loop is CATSREAGGPNEQYF. CDR3 nucleotides: TGTGCCACCAGCAGAGAGGCGGGGGGGCCCAACGAGCAGTACTTC.

J is TRBJ2-3 and V is TRBV7-6; weak D call: TRBD1 (6 bases). Germline loops: CDR1 SGHVS, CDR2 FNYEAQ. V was trimmed by 7 bases and J by 3 bases, leaving 23 bases between them. CDR3 length equals 17 residues. CDR3 nucleotide sequence: TGTGCCAGCAACACTAATCCAGGGGACCCTCCGACAGATACGCAGTATTTT. Amino acids: CASNTNPGDPPTDTQYF.